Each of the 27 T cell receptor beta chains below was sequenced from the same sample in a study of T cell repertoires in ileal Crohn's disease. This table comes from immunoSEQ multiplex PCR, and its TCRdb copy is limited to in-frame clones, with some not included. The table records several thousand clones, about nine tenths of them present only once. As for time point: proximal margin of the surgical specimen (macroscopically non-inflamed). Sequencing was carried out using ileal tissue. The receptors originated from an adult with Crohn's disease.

The CDR3 nucleotides are TGTGCCAGCAGCCAAGGTTGGTCTAGCGGGACGGATGAGCAGTTCTTC. Protein product: CASSQGWSSGTDEQFF. The rearrangement uses TRBV4-2 and TRBJ2-1; 9 nucleotides match TRBD2. CDR1 is LGHNA, CDR2 YNFKEQ, per germline. V was clipped by 1 base and J by 8 bases; unmatched bases: 9. CDR3 length: 16 residues.

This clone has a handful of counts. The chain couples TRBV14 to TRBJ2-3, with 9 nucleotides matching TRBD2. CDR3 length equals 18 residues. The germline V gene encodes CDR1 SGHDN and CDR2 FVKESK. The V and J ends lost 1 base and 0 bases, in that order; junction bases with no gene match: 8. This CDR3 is CASSQGGGAVTSTDTQYF. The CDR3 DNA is TGTGCCAGCAGCCAAGGCGGGGGGGCGGTGACTAGCACAGATACGCAGTATTTT.

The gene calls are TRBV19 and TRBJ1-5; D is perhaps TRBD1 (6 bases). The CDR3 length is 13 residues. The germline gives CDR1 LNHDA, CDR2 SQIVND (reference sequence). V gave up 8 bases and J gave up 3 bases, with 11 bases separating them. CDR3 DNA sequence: TGTGCCAGTCATTGGGACAACAATCAGCCCCAGCATTTT. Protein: CASHWDNNQPQHF.

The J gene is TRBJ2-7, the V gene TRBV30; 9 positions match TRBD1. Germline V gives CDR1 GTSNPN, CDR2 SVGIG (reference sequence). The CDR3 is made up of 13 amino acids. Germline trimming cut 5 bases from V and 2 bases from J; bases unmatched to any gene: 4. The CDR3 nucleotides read TGTGCCTGGGAGGACAGGGGTACCTACGAGCAGTACTTC. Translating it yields CAWEDRGTYEQYF.

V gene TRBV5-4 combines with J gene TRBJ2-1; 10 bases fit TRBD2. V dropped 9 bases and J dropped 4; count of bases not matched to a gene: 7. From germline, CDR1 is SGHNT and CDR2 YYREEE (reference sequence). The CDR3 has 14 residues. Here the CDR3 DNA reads TGTGCCATAAAAGGGACTAGCGCGTACAATGAGCAGTTCTTC. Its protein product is CAIKGTSAYNEQFF.

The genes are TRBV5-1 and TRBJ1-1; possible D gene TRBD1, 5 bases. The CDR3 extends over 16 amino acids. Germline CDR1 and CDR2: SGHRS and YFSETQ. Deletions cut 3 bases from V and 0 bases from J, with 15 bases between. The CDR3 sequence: CASSSIMTDLNTEAFF. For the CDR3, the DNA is TGCGCCAGCAGCTCCATAATGACAGACCTGAACACTGAAGCTTTCTTT.

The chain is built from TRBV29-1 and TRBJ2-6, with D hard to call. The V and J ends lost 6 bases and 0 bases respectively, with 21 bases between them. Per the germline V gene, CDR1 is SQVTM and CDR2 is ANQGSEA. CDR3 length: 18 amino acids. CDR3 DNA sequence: TGCAGCGTATTCGGTGGAGTCACGACCAACTCTGGGGCCAACGTCCTGACTTTC. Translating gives CSVFGGVTTNSGANVLTF.

The CDR3 sequence is CASSPASSGLAKNIQYF. The CDR3 coding sequence is TGCGCCAGCAGCCCCGCATCTAGCGGCCTAGCCAAAAACATTCAGTACTTC. The chain carries TRBV5-1 and TRBJ2-4, with 7 bases fitting TRBD2. The CDR3 is 17 residues long. Looked up from germline, CDR1 is SGHRS and CDR2 is YFSETQ. The trim removed 4 bases at V and 0 bases at J, leaving 10 bases unmatched.

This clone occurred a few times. The CDR3: CASSLAGVQEQYF. CDR3 coding DNA: TGTGCCAGCAGCCTGGCGGGAGTTCAGGAGCAGTACTTC. The V and J genes are TRBV7-9 and TRBJ2-7, with TRBD2 matching over 7 bases. Trimming took 5 bases from V and 7 from J; bases not matched to a gene: 8. The CDR3 consists of 13 residues. CDR1 and CDR2 from the germline V gene are SEHNR and FQNEAQ (reference sequence).

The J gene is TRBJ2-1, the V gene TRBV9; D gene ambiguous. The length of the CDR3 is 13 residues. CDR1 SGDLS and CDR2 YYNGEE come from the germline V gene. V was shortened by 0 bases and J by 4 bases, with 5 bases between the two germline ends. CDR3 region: CASSVVPYNEQFF. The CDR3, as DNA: TGTGCCAGCAGCGTAGTACCTTACAATGAGCAGTTCTTC.

CDR3 DNA: TGCGCCAGCAGCTTGGCCTTCCCCAGCGGGAGTCGCGCAGATACGCAGTATTTT. Protein product: CASSLAFPSGSRADTQYF. The chain has TRBV5-1 and TRBJ2-3; 8 positions match TRBD2. V lost 0 bases and J lost 4; bases outside the gene matches: 13. The CDR3 loop spans 18 amino acids. Germline loops: CDR1 SGHRS, CDR2 YFSETQ.

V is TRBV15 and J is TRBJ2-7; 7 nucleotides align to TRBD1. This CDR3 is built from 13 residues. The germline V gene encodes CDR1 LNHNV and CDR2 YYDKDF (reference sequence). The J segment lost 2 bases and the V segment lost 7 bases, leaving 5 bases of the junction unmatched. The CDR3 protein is CATKRTGPYEQYF. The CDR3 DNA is TGTGCCACCAAAAGGACAGGCCCCTACGAGCAGTACTTC.

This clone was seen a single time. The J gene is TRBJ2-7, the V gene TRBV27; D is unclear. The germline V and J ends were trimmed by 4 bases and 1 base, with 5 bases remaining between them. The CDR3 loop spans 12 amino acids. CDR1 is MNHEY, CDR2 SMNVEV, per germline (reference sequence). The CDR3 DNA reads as TGTGCCAGCAGTTCTTTGTCCTACGAGCAGTACTTC. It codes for CASSSLSYEQYF.

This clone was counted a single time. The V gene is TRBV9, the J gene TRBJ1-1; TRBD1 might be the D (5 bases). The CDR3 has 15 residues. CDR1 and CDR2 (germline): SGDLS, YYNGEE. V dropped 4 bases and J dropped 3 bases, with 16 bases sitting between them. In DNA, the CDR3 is TGTGCCAGCAGCCTAAAGTCGGGGGTTGACACTGAAGCTTTCTTT. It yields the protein CASSLKSGVDTEAFF.

In nucleotides, the CDR3 is TGTGCCAGCAGCCAAGTGGGAGGGGGCGAGCAGTACTTC. Protein: CASSQVGGGEQYF. The chain combines TRBV14 with TRBJ2-7; possible D gene TRBD2, 7 bases. V was shortened by 1 base and J by 6 bases, with 10 bases between the two germline ends. Germline loops: CDR1 SGHDN, CDR2 FVKESK. The CDR3 is made up of 13 amino acids. Complete variable domain (other parts from reference TRBV14 and TRBJ2-7): EAGVTQFPSHSVIEKGQTVTLRCDPISGHDNLYWYRRVMGKEIKFLLHFVKESKQDESGMPNNRFLAERTGGTYSTLKVQPAELEDSGVYFCASSQVGGGEQYFGPGTRLTVT.

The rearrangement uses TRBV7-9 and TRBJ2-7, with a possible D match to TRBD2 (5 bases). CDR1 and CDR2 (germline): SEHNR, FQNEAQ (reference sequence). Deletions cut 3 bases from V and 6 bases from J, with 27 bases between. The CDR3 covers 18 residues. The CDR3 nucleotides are TGTGCCAGCAGCTTTCCCCCCTCCTCTCTGAGCGGTAAAGGCGAGCAGTACTTC. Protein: CASSFPPSSLSGKGEQYF.

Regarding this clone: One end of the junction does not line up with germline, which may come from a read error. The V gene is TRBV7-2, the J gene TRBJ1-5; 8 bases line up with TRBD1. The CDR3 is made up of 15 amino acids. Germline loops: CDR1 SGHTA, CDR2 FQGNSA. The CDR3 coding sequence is TGTGCCAGCAGCCGCGACGGGACAGGCAATCGGCCCCAGCATTTT. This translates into CASSRDGTGNRPQHF.

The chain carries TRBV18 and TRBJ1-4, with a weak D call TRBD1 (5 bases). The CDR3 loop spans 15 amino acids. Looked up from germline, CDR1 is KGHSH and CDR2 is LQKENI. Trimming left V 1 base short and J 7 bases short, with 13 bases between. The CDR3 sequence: CASSPRNLGAEKLFF. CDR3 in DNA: TGTGCCAGCTCACCACGAAACCTTGGGGCTGAAAAACTGTTTTTT.

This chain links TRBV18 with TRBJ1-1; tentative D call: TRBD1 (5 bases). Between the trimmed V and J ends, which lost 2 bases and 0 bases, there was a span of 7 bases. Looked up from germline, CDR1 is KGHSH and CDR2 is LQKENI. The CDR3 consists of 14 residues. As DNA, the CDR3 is TGTGCCAGCTCACCAGAGGGGTTGAACACTGAAGCTTTCTTT. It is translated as CASSPEGLNTEAFF.

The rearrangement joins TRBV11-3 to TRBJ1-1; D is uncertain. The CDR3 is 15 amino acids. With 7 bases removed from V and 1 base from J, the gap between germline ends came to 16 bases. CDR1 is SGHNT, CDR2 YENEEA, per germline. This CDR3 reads CASTSSQARNTEAFF. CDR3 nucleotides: TGTGCCAGCACCTCTAGCCAGGCTAGGAACACTGAAGCTTTCTTT. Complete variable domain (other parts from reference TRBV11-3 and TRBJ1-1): EAGVVQSPRYKIIEKKQPVAFWCNPISGHNTLYWYLQNLGQGPELLIRYENEEAVDDSQLPKDRFSAERLKGVDSTLKIQPAELGDSAVYLCASTSSQARNTEAFFGQGTRLTVV.

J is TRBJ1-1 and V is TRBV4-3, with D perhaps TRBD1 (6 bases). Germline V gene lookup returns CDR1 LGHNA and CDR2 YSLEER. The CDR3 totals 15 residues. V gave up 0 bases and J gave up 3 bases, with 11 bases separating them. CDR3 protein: CASSQDGGRDTEAFF. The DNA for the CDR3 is TGCGCCAGCAGCCAAGACGGGGGCAGAGACACTGAAGCTTTCTTT.

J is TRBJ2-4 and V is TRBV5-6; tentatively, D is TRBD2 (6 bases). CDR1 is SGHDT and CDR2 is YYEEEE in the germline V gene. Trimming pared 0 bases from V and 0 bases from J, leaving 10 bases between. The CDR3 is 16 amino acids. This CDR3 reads CASSLVGGTAKNIQYF. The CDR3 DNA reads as TGTGCCAGCAGCTTGGTCGGCGGGACAGCCAAAAACATTCAGTACTTC.

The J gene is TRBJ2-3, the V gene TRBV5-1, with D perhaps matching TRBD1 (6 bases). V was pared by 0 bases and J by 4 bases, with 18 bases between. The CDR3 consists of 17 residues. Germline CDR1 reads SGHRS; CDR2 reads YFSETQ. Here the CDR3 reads CASSLAPGGPGADTQYF. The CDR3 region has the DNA TGCGCCAGCAGCTTGGCCCCCGGCGGGCCAGGGGCAGATACGCAGTATTTT.

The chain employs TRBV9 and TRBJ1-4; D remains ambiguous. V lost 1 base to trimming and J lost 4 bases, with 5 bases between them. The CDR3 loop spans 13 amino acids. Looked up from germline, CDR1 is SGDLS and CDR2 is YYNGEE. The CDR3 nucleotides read TGTGCCAGCAGCGTATCCAGTAATGAAAAACTGTTTTTT. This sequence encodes CASSVSSNEKLFF.

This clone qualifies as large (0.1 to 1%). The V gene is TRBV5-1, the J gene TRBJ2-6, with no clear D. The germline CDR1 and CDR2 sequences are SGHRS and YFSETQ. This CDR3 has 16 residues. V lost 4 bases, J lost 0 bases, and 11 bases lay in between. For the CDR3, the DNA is TGCGCCAGCAGCCCGGCCAGTATCTCTGGGGCCAACGTCCTGACTTTC. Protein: CASSPASISGANVLTF.

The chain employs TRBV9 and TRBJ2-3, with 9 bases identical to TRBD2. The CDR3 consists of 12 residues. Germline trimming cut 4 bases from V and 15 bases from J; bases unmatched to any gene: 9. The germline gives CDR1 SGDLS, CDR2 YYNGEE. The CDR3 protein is CASSKGSGRTYF. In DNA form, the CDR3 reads TGTGCCAGCAGCAAAGGGAGCGGGAGGACATATTTT. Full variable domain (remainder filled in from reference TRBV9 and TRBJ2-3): DSGVTQTPKHLITATGQRVTLRCSPRSGDLSVYWYQQSLDQGLQFLIQYYNGEERAKGNILERFSAQQFPDLHSELNLSSLELGDSALYFCASSKGSGRTYFGPGTRLTVL.

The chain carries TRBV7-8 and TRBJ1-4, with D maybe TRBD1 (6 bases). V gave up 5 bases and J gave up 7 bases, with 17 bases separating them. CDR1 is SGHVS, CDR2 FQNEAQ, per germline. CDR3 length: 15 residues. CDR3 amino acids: CASSKDWGAGEKLFF. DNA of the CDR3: TGTGCCAGCAGCAAAGACTGGGGGGCAGGTGAAAAACTGTTTTTT.